These 5 T cell receptor beta chains came from one sample sequenced in a study of cytomegalovirus exposure and HLA in healthy donors. In the PCR, 60 Vbeta and 13 Jbeta primers were used. This table comes from immunoSEQ multiplex PCR, and its TCRdb copy is limited to in-frame clones, with some not included. The sample holds 110,000 to 150,000 clones, around 79% seen once. Sequenced material: PBMCs. The receptors derive from a male donor in good health and CMV-seronegative.

This chain uses TRBV7-9 with TRBJ1-1; possible D gene TRBD1, 6 bases. V was clipped by 4 bases and J by 5 bases, with 11 bases between them. CDR1 and CDR2 (germline): SEHNR, FQNEAQ (reference sequence). This CDR3 is 13 amino acids long. CDR3 nucleotides: TGTGCCAGCAGCTCCAGGGGCGGGACTGAAGCTTTCTTT. As protein: CASSSRGGTEAFF.

The chain carries TRBV5-1 and TRBJ2-2; D not resolved. Germline V gene lookup returns CDR1 SGHRS and CDR2 YFSETQ. The CDR3 sequence is 15 residues long. V lost 6 bases to trimming and J lost 0 bases, with 12 bases between them. The CDR3 loop is CASIQTESNTGELFF. The CDR3 DNA reads as TGCGCCAGCATTCAAACAGAGTCGAACACCGGGGAGCTGTTTTTT.

The chain links TRBV19 to TRBJ1-3, with unresolved D. From germline, CDR1 is LNHDA and CDR2 SQIVND (reference sequence). The CDR3 loop spans 10 amino acids. V was trimmed by 10 bases and J by 7 bases, leaving 8 bases between them. The CDR3 DNA sequence: TGTGCCACGAAGGAGAACACCATATATTTT. Amino acids: CATKENTIYF.

This rearrangement joins TRBV11-3 to TRBJ2-1; 10 nucleotides match TRBD2. The CDR3 covers 15 residues. The germline gives CDR1 SGHNT, CDR2 YENEEA. Trimming removed 4 bases from V and 2 bases from J; junction bases left unmatched: 2. CDR3 residues: CASSYTSGAYNEQFF. The CDR3, as DNA: TGTGCCAGCAGCTATACTAGCGGGGCCTACAATGAGCAGTTCTTC.

This chain joins TRBV27 and TRBJ1-2, with D tentatively TRBD1 (5 bases). V was clipped by 6 bases and J by 4 bases, with 15 bases between them. Germline V gene sequence: CDR1 MNHEY, CDR2 SMNVEV (reference sequence). CDR3 length: 14 amino acids. CDR3 DNA: TGTGCCAGCAGGAGCCCCAGGGTAGGCTATGGCTACACCTTC. This sequence encodes CASRSPRVGYGYTF.